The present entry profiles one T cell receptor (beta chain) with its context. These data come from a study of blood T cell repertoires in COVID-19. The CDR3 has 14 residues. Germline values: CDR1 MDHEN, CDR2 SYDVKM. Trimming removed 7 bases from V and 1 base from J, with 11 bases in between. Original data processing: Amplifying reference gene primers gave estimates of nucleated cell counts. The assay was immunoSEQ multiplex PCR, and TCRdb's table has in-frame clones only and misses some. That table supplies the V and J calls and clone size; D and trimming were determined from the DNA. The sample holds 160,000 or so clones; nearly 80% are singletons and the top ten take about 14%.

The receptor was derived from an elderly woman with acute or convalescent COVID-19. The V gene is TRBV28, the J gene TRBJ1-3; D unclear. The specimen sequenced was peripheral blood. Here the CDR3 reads CASTLGGSGNTIYF. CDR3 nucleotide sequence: TGTGCCAGCACTCTTGGAGGGTCTGGAAACACCATATATTTT.